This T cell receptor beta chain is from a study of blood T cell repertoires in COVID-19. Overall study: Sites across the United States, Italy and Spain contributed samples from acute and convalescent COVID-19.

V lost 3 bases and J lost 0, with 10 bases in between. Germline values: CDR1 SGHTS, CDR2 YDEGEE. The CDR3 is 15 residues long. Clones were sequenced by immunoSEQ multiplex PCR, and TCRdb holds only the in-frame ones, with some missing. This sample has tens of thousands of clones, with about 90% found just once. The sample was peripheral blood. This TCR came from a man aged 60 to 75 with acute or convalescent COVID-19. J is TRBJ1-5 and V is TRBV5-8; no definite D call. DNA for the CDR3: TGTGCCAGCAGCTCCGTCAGGATTAGCAATCAGCCCCAGCATTTT. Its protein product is CASSSVRISNQPQHF.